The present TCR beta chain was sequenced within a study of blood T cells in healthy people across ages. There are a few counts of this clonotype. Its cognate antigen is unknown. Germline-derived CDR1 and CDR2 are MGHRA and YSYEKL. The CDR3 has 14 residues. The V gene lost 1 base and the J gene lost 2 bases, with 7 bases spanning the gap. Regarding the study as a whole: Unknown donor CMV status possibly confounded expanded clonotype changes. TCR beta diversity correlated strongly with naive T cell percentage.

It was with a sample-barcoded 5' primer and a J-beta primer mix that a second PCR of roughly 7 to 12 cycles was run. MiXCR, run by TCRdb on the 5' RACE reads, gives a single entry per CDR3 protein. The sample yields about 640,000 distinct CDR3 sequences, roughly 41% seen once. The rearrangement links TRBV4-1 to TRBJ2-3; D call uncertain. The sequence came from a man older than 75 in good health. Sequencing used blood. CDR3 DNA: TGCGCCAGCAGCCAAGCAAGAACCACAGATACGCAGTATTTT. It translates to CASSQARTTDTQYF.